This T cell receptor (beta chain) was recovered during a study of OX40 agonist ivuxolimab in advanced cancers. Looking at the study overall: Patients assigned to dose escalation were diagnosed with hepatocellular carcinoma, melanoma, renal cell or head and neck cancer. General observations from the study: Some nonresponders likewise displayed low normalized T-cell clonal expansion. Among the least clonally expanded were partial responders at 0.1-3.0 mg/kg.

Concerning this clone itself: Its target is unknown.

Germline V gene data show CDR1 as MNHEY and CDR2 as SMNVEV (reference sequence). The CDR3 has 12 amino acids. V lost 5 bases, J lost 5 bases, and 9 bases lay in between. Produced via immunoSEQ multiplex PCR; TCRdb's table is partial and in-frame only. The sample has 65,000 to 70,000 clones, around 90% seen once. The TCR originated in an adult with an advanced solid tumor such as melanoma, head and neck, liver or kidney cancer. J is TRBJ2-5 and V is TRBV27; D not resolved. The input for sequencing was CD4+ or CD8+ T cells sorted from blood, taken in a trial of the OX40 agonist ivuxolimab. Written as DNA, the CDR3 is TGTGCCAGCAGTACCACCGGGGAGACCCAGTACTTC. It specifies CASSTTGETQYF.